The present T cell receptor beta chain was sequenced within a study of T cell responses to AZD1222 COVID-19 vaccine. Study observations and caveats: Spike was spanned by vaccine-associated CD4 TCRs, which were dominant at 160-218 and 743-854. Spike-specific TCR breadth and depth went up after people got two AZD1222 doses. Repertoires were sampled only after the peak T cell response.

Repertoires were generated with immunoSEQ multiplex PCR, while TCRdb's copy carries only in-frame clones and drops some. In the table there are 120,000 to 150,000 clones, roughly 80% of which are singletons. A remark on this clone: Its specificity is unknown.

Losses at the gene ends were 5 bases for V and 6 bases for J; bases not matched to a gene: 6. The CDR3 has 13 residues. Germline values: CDR1 SEHNR, CDR2 FQNEAQ (reference sequence). The V and J genes are TRBV7-9 and TRBJ2-7; 8 positions agree with TRBD1. The clonotype originates from an adult in good health. The sample was peripheral blood, taken on day 0 of MenACWY control vaccination. As DNA, the CDR3 is TGTGCCAGCAGCGCCTCCAGGGGGCCCGAGCAGTACTTC. Its protein product is CASSASRGPEQYF.